The clone carrying this T cell receptor beta chain was detected once. What it binds is unknown. The entry originates in a study of T cell repertoires in cytomegalovirus infection. The overall study: Well-studied HLA-B-restricted epitopes and recently identified HLA-C-restricted epitopes of CMV were both used in the study. TCR beta signatures that were public indicated CMV infection and matching HLA type.

Trimming stripped 6 bases from V and 1 base from J, with 19 bases between. The length of the CDR3 is 17 residues. Looked up from germline, CDR1 is MNHEY and CDR2 is SMNVEV (reference sequence). Study observations and caveats: Carriers of CMV plus the relevant HLA were identified by cumulative public TCR beta family frequency. The study found HLA-C-restricted CMV-specific TCR beta clonotypes dominating the ex vivo response.

TCRdb itself ran the reads through MiXCR, one entry per CDR3 protein. Here the sample spans roughly 310,000 distinct CDR3 sequences, just under 30% being singletons. Sequences were derived from cultured PBMCs, sampled from culture after CMV antigen stimulation. The V and J genes are TRBV27 and TRBJ1-5; D possibly corresponds to TRBD1 (5 bases). This sequence originates from a human donor in good health (CMV status not recorded). Some clones in this sample may be carry-over from other donors' samples. CDR3 nucleotide sequence: TGTGCCAGCAGCCCCTTCGGGGGGGTTAGGAGCAATCAGCCCCAGCATTTT. Translation: CASSPFGGVRSNQPQHF.